This is a list of T cell receptor beta chains from one sample in a study of response to subunit inactivated influenza vaccine. One entry per CDR3 protein results from TCRdb running MiXCR on the RT-PCR reads. The data show about 780,000 distinct CDR3 sequences, about a fifth seen once. Specimen: PBMCs from blood, collected 5 to 6 days after vaccination. The source of these receptors is a man aged 50 to 60 who received an inactivated influenza vaccine. Both conserved end residues are trimmed from each CDR3. Fields, in order: CDR3 protein, J gene, V gene.

CDR3aa: ASRPHQAEETQY
j_gene: TRBJ2-5
v_gene: TRBV6-2/TRBV6-3

CDR3aa: SARALRGPNTGELF
j_gene: TRBJ2-2
v_gene: TRBV20-1

CDR3aa: ASSIGRGANYGYT
j_gene: TRBJ1-2
v_gene: TRBV27

CDR3aa: ASRKTGTNTEAF
j_gene: TRBJ1-1
v_gene: TRBV13

CDR3aa: ASSLVGTHAGEKLF
j_gene: TRBJ1-4
v_gene: TRBV5-1

CDR3aa: ASSQNRGVQY
j_gene: TRBJ2-4
v_gene: TRBV3-1

CDR3aa: ASSFRGEGGYT
j_gene: TRBJ1-2
v_gene: TRBV28

CDR3aa: ASSFGLTSGRTDTQY
j_gene: TRBJ2-3
v_gene: TRBV5-1

CDR3aa: ASSGIRTSGGAVPGELF
j_gene: TRBJ2-2
v_gene: TRBV9

CDR3aa: ASSSTGTSGSSYNEQF
j_gene: TRBJ2-1
v_gene: TRBV5-6

CDR3aa: ASSQEWWGATNEKLF
j_gene: TRBJ1-4
v_gene: TRBV4-1

CDR3aa: ASRPTVTNEKLF
j_gene: TRBJ1-4
v_gene: TRBV12-3/TRBV12-4

CDR3aa: ASSLVVSEQY
j_gene: TRBJ2-7
v_gene: TRBV11-2

CDR3aa: ATSRGGKAGELF
j_gene: TRBJ2-2
v_gene: TRBV15

CDR3aa: SARALDSTDTQY
j_gene: TRBJ2-3
v_gene: TRBV20-1

CDR3aa: ASSVATTSGNEQF
j_gene: TRBJ2-1
v_gene: TRBV9

CDR3aa: ASRPGTEYYEQY
j_gene: TRBJ2-7
v_gene: TRBV7-2

CDR3aa: ATSDFGDTQY
j_gene: TRBJ2-3
v_gene: TRBV24-1

CDR3aa: SARGTGGSETQY
j_gene: TRBJ2-5
v_gene: TRBV20-1

CDR3aa: ASSRTLSQETQY
j_gene: TRBJ2-5
v_gene: TRBV5-1

CDR3aa: ASSFQDPSGDTQY
j_gene: TRBJ2-3
v_gene: TRBV5-1

CDR3aa: ASSLRGQSLNEKLF
j_gene: TRBJ1-4
v_gene: TRBV5-1

CDR3aa: ASSEGRGWGTEAF
j_gene: TRBJ1-1
v_gene: TRBV27

CDR3aa: ASSQSKQY
j_gene: TRBJ2-7
v_gene: TRBV3-1

CDR3aa: ASSQAAGLKDNEQF
j_gene: TRBJ2-1
v_gene: TRBV4-3

CDR3aa: ASSQEYQGAYYEQY
j_gene: TRBJ2-7
v_gene: TRBV4-3

CDR3aa: ASSPTFLEAF
j_gene: TRBJ1-1
v_gene: TRBV6-1

CDR3aa: ASSKNTDTQY
j_gene: TRBJ2-3
v_gene: TRBV12-3/TRBV12-4

CDR3aa: ASTRGLAGVETQY
j_gene: TRBJ2-5
v_gene: TRBV2

CDR3aa: ASSLAVDHEQY
j_gene: TRBJ2-7
v_gene: TRBV6-2/TRBV6-3